This T cell receptor beta chain was captured in a study of T cell responses to AZD1222 COVID-19 vaccine. Remarks on this clone: Its matching antigen is unknown.

Whole-study results and caveats: Baseline seropositives among AZD1222 recipients totaled only five to seven.

The CDR3 length is 19 residues. The assay was immunoSEQ multiplex PCR, and TCRdb's table has in-frame clones only and misses some. The data show some 110,000 clones, with about 89% seen just once and approximately 3% held by the top ten. The chain links TRBV1 to TRBJ1-5. TRBV1 is deemed a pseudogene. Here the sequenced sample was peripheral blood, taken 28 days after the second dose of the MenACWY control vaccine. This TCR came from an adult who received the MenACWY meningococcal vaccine as a control. CDR3 nucleotide sequence: TGCACCAGCAGCCAAGATGTTAGGGGAACGACGGGGCTCAATCAGCCCCAGCATTTT. Protein product: CTSSQDVRGTTGLNQPQHF.